These T cell receptor beta chains were read from a single sample in a study of blood T cell repertoires in COVID-19. Assay: immunoSEQ multiplex PCR; the TCRdb copy retains only in-frame clones and omits some. Among 200,000 or so clones listed, approximately 91% were seen once. Material for sequencing was peripheral blood. The receptor source for this set is a man between 60 and 70 years old who had recovered from COVID-19. Both conserved end residues are part of each CDR3.

length,V,J,CDR3
17,TRBV6-6,TRBJ2-7,CASSPEPRTGFIHEQYF
14,TRBV19,TRBJ1-3,CASSMVQLGNTIYF
15,TRBV5-5,TRBJ1-3,CASSSGGGSGNTIYF
12,TRBV28,TRBJ1-5,CASRIGAEPQHF
14,TRBV5-6,TRBJ2-7,CASSLSNRGGEQYF
14,TRBV18,TRBJ1-2,CASSPSSGTYGYTF
15,TRBV3-1/TRBV3-2,TRBJ2-7,CASSRTSGGSYEQYF
15,TRBV11-1,TRBJ2-7,CASSLGNRGPYEQYF
17,TRBV18,TRBJ2-7,CASSLGTSGGLRYEQYF
14,TRBV19,TRBJ2-1,CASAPEFFYNEQFF
15,TRBV2,TRBJ1-6,CASRPGLQTNSPLHF
17,TRBV15,TRBJ1-5,CATSRDVGTVRNQPQHF
14,TRBV5-4,TRBJ2-3,CASRVRTSTDTQYF
15,TRBV3-1/TRBV3-2,TRBJ1-1,CASSQESGYGTEAFF
17,TRBV18,TRBJ2-1,CASSPLAGFGSYNEQFF
17,TRBV4-3,TRBJ1-1,CASSLYGTGALNTEAFF
13,TRBV11-2,TRBJ1-1,CASSQIAGTEAFF
19,TRBV19,TRBJ2-4,CASSIGGRGGQGLKNIQYF
15,TRBV5-4,TRBJ2-2,CASSLVTGGIGELFF
14,TRBV6-6,TRBJ1-1,CASSPGGGRSKAFF
15,TRBV5-4,TRBJ2-7,CASSFPSTSGLEQYF
14,TRBV6-6,TRBJ1-6,CASSPQGGDSPLHF
17,TRBV9,TRBJ2-2,CASSVGRLAGRTGELFF
13,TRBV7-2,TRBJ1-1,CASLSRGGTEAFF
14,TRBV7-2,TRBJ2-5,CASSLGGPGETQYF
15,TRBV19,TRBJ2-7,CASSIETSGRTEQYF
10,TRBV29-1,TRBJ1-1,CSVLTDEAFF
15,TRBV4-3,TRBJ2-4,CASSPRQGPRNIQYF
16,TRBV7-6,TRBJ1-6,CASSQIPGTQGSPLHF
14,TRBV7-2,TRBJ1-2,CASSPGQGADGYTF
13,TRBV19,TRBJ1-1,CASGQGSSTEAFF
16,TRBV6-2/TRBV6-3,TRBJ2-7,CASSYFQGGWGYEQYF
15,TRBV4-3,TRBJ2-1,CASSQRDRGPGEQFF
16,TRBV6-1,TRBJ2-7,CASSERTGTAPYEQYF
15,TRBV6-5,TRBJ2-1,CASSYKASGGFEQFF
15,TRBV6-2/TRBV6-3,TRBJ2-2,CASSYFGSRAGELFF
16,TRBV11-2,TRBJ1-2,CASSLDRGGRNYGYTF
16,TRBV2,TRBJ2-1,CASSDARTSGHNEQFF
14,TRBV2,TRBJ1-5,CASNSDSSNQPQHF